This T cell receptor beta chain originates from a study of blood T cell repertoires in COVID-19 (dated by TCRdb to 2018 to 2021). Broadly, across the study: Samples from collaborators originated in the United States, Italy and Spain and spanned both the acute and convalescent phases of COVID-19. The material from the prospective study consisted of cDNA or gDNA derived from T cells, B-cell-depleted T cells, or PBMCs. Deeply sampled blood TCRbeta repertoires from subjects exposed to, actively infected with, or recovered from COVID-19 were included in the dataset. The repertoires were released in a freely available public database intended as a resource for research on the immune response to SARS-CoV-2. Samples were obtained from the ongoing ImmuneRACE study (first 160 participants) and from over 1,000 subjects provided by 6 global collaborators. The sample metadata nearly always contained a de-identified subject ID, COVID-19 status, age in years and sex. Where HLA class I and class II types were available, the types were taken from metadata supplied by the sample provider, not from assay-based typing.

V lost 1 base and J lost 3 bases; the stretch between them is 13 bases long. The germline V gene gives CDR1 as SGHTA and CDR2 as FQGNSA. Including cysteine and phenylalanine, the CDR3 has 15 amino acids. Kept here is only the CDR3 DNA, which spans 45 bases and is read in frame from base 1. Collaborating institutions collected whole blood in K2EDTA tubes following their own protocols. For TCRbeta analysis, collaborators shipped samples as frozen whole blood, isolated PBMCs, or DNA extracted from either of those sample types. TCRbeta CDR3 regions were amplified from genomic DNA using the immunoSEQ Assay, a bias-controlled multiplex PCR. The study's own analysis went as follows. Nucleated cell counts per sample were estimated from amplification of reference gene primers within the assay. Sequence reads were collapsed and filtered to measure the absolute abundance of every unique TCRbeta CDR3 rearrangement. For each sample, productive Simpson clonality was calculated as the square root of Simpson's diversity index over productive rearrangements. TCRdb's version of the immuneACCESS table is confined to in-frame rearrangements and falls short of the full clone set. An unresolved V gene accounts for under half of the shortfall where checked; the remainder is of unknown origin. The DNA gave D and trimming, while V, J and clone size come from that table. This sample comprises 250,000 or so clones, about 88% of them detected only once. The leading ten clones occupy roughly 2.5% of the sample.

A remark on this clone: Its antigen remains unidentified. Per-base quality was not reported, and no clone a single base away is much larger than it.

General findings and caveats noted by the study authors: Clinical and demographic metadata were provided uncurated, with the amount varying by source and participant.

The chain employs TRBV7-2 and TRBJ2-7; TRBD1 is perhaps the D gene, given 6 matching bases. The specimen was peripheral blood. This sequence originates from a woman aged 55-70 years with acute or convalescent COVID-19. The nucleotide sequence reads TGTGCCAGCAGCTTAGGGGACAAAGCCTTCTACGAGCAGTACTTC. Translation gives CASSLGDKAFYEQYF.